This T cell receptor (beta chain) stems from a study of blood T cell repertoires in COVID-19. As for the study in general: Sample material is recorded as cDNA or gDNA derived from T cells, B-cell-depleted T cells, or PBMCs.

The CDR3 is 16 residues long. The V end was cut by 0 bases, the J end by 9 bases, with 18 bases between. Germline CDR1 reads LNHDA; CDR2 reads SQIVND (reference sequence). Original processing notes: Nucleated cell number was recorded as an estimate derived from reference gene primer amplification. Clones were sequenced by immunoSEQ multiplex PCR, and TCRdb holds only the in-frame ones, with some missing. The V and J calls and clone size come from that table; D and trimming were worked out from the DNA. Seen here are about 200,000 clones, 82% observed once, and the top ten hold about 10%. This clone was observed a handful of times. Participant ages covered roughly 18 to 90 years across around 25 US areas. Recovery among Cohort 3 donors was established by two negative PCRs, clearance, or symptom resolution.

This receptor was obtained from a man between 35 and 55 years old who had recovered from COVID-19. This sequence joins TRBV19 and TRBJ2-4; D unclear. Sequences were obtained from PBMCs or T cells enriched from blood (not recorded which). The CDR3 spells CASSIDRGQRVGIQYF. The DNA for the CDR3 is TGTGCCAGTAGTATAGATCGAGGTCAGAGAGTCGGCATTCAGTACTTC.